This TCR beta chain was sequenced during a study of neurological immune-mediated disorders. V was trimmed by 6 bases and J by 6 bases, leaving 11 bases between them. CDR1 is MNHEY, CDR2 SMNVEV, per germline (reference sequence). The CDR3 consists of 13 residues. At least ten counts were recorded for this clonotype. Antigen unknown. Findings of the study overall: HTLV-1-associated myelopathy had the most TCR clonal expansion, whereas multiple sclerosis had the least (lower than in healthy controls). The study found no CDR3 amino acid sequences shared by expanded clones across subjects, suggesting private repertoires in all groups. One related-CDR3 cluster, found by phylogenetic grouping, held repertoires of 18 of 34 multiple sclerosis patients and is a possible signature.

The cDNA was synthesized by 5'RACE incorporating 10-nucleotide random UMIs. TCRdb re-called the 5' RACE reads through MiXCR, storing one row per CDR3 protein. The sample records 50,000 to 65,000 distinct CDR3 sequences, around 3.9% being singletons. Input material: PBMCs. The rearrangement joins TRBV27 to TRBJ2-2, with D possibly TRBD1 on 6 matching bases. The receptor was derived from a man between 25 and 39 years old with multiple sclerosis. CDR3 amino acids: CASRRQVSGELFF. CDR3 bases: TGTGCCAGCAGACGACAGGTTTCCGGGGAGCTGTTTTTT.